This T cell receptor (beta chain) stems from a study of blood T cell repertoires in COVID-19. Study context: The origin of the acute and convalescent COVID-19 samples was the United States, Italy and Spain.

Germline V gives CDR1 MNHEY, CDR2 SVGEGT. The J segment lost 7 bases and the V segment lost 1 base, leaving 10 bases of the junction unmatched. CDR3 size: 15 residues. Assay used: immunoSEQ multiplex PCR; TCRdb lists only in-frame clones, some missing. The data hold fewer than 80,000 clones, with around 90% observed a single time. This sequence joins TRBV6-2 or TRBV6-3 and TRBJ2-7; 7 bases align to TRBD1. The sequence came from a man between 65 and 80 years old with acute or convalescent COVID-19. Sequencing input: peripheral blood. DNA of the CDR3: TGTGCCAGCAGTTACTTTGTTGCAGGGGGTGGTGAGCAGTACTTC. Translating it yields CASSYFVAGGGEQYF.